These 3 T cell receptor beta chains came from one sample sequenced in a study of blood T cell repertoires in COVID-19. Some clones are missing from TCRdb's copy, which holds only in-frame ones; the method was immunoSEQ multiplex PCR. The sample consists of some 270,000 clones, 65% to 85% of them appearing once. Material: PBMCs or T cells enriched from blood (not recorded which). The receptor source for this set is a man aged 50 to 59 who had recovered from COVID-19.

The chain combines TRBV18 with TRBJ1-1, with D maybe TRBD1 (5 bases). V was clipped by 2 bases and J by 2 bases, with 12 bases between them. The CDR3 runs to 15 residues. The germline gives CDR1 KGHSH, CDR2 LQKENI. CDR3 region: CASSPGAGPNTEAFF. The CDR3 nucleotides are TGTGCCAGCTCACCAGGGGCGGGACCTAACACTGAAGCTTTCTTT. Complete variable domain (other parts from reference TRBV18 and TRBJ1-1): NAGVMQNPRHLVRRRGQEARLRCSPMKGHSHVYWYRQLPEEGLKFMVYLQKENIIDESGMPKERFSAEFPKEGPSILRIQQVVRGDSAAYFCASSPGAGPNTEAFFGQGTRLTVV.

This CDR3 reads CASSPGTSGTYEQYF. The DNA for the CDR3 is TGTGCCAGCAGCCCCGGGACTAGCGGGACCTACGAGCAGTACTTC. The chain joins TRBV4-2 to TRBJ2-7; TRBD2 aligns across 13 bases. Germline assignment: CDR1 LGHNA and CDR2 YNFKEQ. There are 15 residues in the CDR3. The V segment lost 4 bases and the J segment 2 bases; nucleotides outside the gene matches: 2.

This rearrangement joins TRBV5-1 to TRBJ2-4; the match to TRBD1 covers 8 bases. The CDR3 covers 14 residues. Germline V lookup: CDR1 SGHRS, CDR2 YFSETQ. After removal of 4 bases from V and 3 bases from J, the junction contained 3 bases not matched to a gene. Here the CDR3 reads CASSLTGDKNIQYF. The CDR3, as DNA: TGCGCCAGCAGCCTGACAGGGGACAAAAACATTCAGTACTTC.